This TCR beta chain is from a study of blood T cell repertoires in COVID-19. At the level of the study: T cells, B-cell-depleted T cells, or PBMCs supplied cDNA or gDNA.

Only in-frame clones appear in the TCRdb table, and some are missing; sequencing was by immunoSEQ multiplex PCR. The data show 350,000 or so clones, with approximately 89% seen just once and 8.5% to 12% held by the top ten. J lost 1 base, V lost 4 bases, and 6 bases had no gene match. Germline lookup yields CDR1 MNHNS and CDR2 SASEGT. The CDR3 has 16 residues. Patients in Seattle were enrolled during active infection, then followed longitudinally. The sample was peripheral blood. The sequence derives from a woman aged 30 to 39 with COVID-19, enrolled during active disease. This rearrangement joins TRBV6-1 to TRBJ2-2, with 7 bases aligning to TRBD1. CDR3 nucleotides: TGTGCCAGCAGTGGGCGACAGGGAAGGAACACCGGGGAGCTGTTTTTT. Translated: CASSGRQGRNTGELFF.